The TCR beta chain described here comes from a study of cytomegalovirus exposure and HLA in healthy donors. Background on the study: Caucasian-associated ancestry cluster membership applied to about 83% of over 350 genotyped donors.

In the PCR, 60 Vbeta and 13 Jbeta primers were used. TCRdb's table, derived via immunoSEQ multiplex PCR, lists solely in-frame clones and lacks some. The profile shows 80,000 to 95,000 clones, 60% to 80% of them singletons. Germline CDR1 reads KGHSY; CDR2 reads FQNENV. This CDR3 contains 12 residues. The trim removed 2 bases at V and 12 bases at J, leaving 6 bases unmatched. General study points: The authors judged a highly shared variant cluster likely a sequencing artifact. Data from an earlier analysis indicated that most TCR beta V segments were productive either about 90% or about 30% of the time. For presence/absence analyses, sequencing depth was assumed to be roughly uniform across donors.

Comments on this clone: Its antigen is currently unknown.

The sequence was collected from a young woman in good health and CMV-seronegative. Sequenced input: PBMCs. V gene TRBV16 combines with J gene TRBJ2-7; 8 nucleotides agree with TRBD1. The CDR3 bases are TGTGCCAGCAGCCAAAGGCCGACAGGGGCGTACTTC. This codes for CASSQRPTGAYF.